What follows describes a single TCR beta chain. Its target is unknown. The CDR3 ends on some other residue instead of the conserved phenylalanine or tryptophan, so this is likely a read error. Germline V gene data show CDR1 as MNHNY and CDR2 as SVGAGI (reference sequence). This CDR3 contains 17 residues. Trimming removed 4 bases at V and 0 bases at J, with 19 bases between. The sample originates from a study of glioma-infiltrating T cells. Amplification of TCR alpha and beta CDR3 regions from RNA used iRepertoire nested multiplex PCR. MiXCR was run by TCRdb on the multiplex PCR reads, yielding one entry per CDR3 protein. The sample includes around 350,000 distinct CDR3 sequences, 35% to 45% seen only once; the top ten take around 12%. Findings of the study overall: Patients with low tissue-blood divergence carried a signature set of shared blood CDR3 motifs. Gliomas, especially low-grade, showed above-expected tissue-blood divergence; non-neoplastic patients showed below.

This rearrangement joins TRBV6-6 to TRBJ2-7, with a weak D call TRBD2 (5 bases). Sequencing used glioma tissue, nonneoplastic brain tissue, or PBMCs (not recorded which). The TCR was taken from a human donor with low-grade glioma or glioblastoma, undergoing nonglioma brain surgery, or in good health (not recorded which). CDR3: CASSFSHRGLGSYEQYL. The CDR3 DNA sequence: TGTGCCAGCAGTTTTTCCCACCGGGGTTTGGGCTCCTACGAGCAGTACTTA.